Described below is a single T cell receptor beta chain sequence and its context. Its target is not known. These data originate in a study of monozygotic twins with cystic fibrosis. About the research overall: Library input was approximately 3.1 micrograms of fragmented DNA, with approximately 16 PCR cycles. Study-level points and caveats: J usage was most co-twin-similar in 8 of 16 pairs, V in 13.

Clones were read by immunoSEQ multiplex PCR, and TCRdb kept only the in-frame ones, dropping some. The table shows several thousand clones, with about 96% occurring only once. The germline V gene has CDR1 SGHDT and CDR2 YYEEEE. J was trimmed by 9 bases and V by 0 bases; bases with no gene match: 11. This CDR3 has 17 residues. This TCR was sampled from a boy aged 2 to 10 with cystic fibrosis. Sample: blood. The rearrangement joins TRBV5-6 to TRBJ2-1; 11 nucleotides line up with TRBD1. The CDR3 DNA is TGTGCCAGCAGCTTGGGCCCCTGGGGGACAGGGGGGAGTGAGCAGTTCTTC. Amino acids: CASSLGPWGTGGSEQFF.